This TCR beta chain was sequenced during a study of response to subunit inactivated influenza vaccine. The study, taken as a whole, reports: The authors offered the suggestion that each seasonal influenza vaccination recruits few new T cells.

Each CDR3 protein is one row after TCRdb ran MiXCR on the RT-PCR reads. The sample yields approximately 490,000 distinct CDR3 sequences, less than 7.5% seen once. This clonotype occurred a few times. Its antigen is unidentified. This receptor was taken from a man between 50 and 75 years old who received an inactivated influenza vaccine. Source: PBMCs from blood, taken roughly 24 months after vaccination.

The chain's CDR3 is CASSYEGGSNTEAFF. The DNA for the CDR3 is TGTGCCAGCAGTTACGAGGGGGGATCTAACACTGAAGCTTTCTTT. The genes are TRBV6-5 and TRBJ1-1; D possibly corresponds to TRBD1 (6 bases). Germline CDR1 and CDR2: MNHEY and SVGAGI. Trimming removed 2 bases at V and 2 bases at J, with 12 bases between. This CDR3 has 15 amino acids.